This T cell receptor beta chain was observed in a study of cytomegalovirus exposure and HLA in healthy donors. The PCR ran on 60 Vbeta and 13 Jbeta primers. Some clones are missing from TCRdb's copy, which holds only in-frame ones; the method was immunoSEQ multiplex PCR. This sample has under 200,000 clones, with roughly 80% found just once. Losses at the gene ends were 8 bases for V and 6 bases for J; bases not matched to a gene: 21. In germline, CDR1 is SGHRS, CDR2 YFSETQ. The CDR3 totals 18 residues. Each donor's status was that of a healthy bone marrow donor. This clonotype was obtained from a middle-aged man in good health and CMV-seropositive. This rearrangement joins TRBV5-1 to TRBJ2-1, with 9 bases identical to TRBD2. What was sequenced was PBMCs. CDR3 nucleotides: TGCGCCAGTGGGGGACAGCTAAGCGGGGGGCTAAATCTCAATGAGCAGTTCTTC. As protein: CASGGQLSGGLNLNEQFF. Variable domain in full (rest from reference TRBV5-1 and TRBJ2-1): KAGVTQTPRYLIKTRGQQVTLSCSPISGHRSVSWYQQTPGQGLQFLFEYFSETQRNKGNFPGRFSGRQFSNSRSEMNVSTLELGDSALYLCASGGQLSGGLNLNEQFFGPGTRLTVL.